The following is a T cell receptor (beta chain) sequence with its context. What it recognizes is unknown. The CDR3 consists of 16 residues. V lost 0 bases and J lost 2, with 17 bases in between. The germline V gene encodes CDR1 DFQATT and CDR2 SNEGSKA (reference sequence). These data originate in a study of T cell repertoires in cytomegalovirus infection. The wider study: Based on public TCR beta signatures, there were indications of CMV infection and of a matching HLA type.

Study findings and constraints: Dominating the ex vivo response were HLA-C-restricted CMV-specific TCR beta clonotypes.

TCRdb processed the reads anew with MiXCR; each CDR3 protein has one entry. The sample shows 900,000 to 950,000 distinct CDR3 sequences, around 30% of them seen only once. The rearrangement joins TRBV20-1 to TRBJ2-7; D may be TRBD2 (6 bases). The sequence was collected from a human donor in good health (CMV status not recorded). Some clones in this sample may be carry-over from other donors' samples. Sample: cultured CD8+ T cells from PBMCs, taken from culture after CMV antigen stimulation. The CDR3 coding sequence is TGCAGTGCTAGAGAGGGTGGAGGGCCAACCACCTACGAGCAGTACTTC. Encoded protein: CSAREGGGPTTYEQYF.